The 7 T cell receptor beta chains below come from one sample, sequenced in a study of regulatory T cells in long-lasting Graves disease. As for time point: newly diagnosed GD, antithyroid drugs for less than 3 months. The TCR library was prepared using RNA isolated from PBMCs. Arm-PCR of CDR3 regions and iRepertoire HTBI primers were the basis on which TCR beta libraries were built. TCRdb independently ran MiXCR on the multiplex PCR reads; one entry per CDR3 protein. The table lists under 450,000 distinct CDR3 sequences, 10% to 15% of them singletons. The same sample was also studied in work on T cells in Graves' hyperthyroidism and ophthalmopathy.

The material was peripheral blood mononuclear cells (PBMCs), obtained at new diagnosis, from a patient treated with antithyroid drugs. These receptor sequences come from a woman aged 18-35 years with Graves disease.

As for this clonotype: A read error may account for a junction end that differs from germline. V gene TRBV7-2 combines with J gene TRBJ2-5; 8 positions agree with TRBD2. Germline assignment: CDR1 SGHTA and CDR2 FQGNSA. The CDR3 contains 16 residues. The CDR3 bases are TGTGCCAGCAGCCAGGCAGCGGGGGCGGCCTCAGAGGCCCAGTACTTC. This gives the protein CASSQAAGAASEAQYF.

At least ten counts were recorded for this clonotype. The chain carries TRBV15 and TRBJ2-5, with TRBD2 as a possible D gene (6 bases). From germline, CDR1 is LNHNV and CDR2 YYDKDF (reference sequence). The CDR3 sequence is 13 residues long. V lost 8 bases and J lost 4, with 14 bases in between. CDR3 protein: CATHHLGGETQYF. The CDR3 coding sequence is TGTGCCACCCATCATCTCGGGGGAGAGACCCAGTACTTC.

This clonotype occurred many times. V and J are TRBV6-1 and TRBJ1-1; unclear D gene. V was trimmed by 6 bases and J by 3 bases, leaving 14 bases between them. CDR1 and CDR2 from the germline V gene are MNHNS and SASEGT. This CDR3 comprises 14 residues. The CDR3 region is CASSPREKHTEAFF. The CDR3, as DNA: TGTGCCAGCAGCCCTAGGGAGAAGCACACTGAAGCTTTCTTT.

Concerning this clonotype itself: The CDR3 carries no conserved terminal phenylalanine or tryptophan, so it likely arises from a read error. CDR3 sequence (DNA): TGTGCCAGCAGCTTAACTCTGGGGGGAATAAGTGAGCAGTTCCTC. As protein: CASSLTLGGISEQFL. The rearrangement links TRBV7-3 to TRBJ2-1; weak D call: TRBD2 (6 bases). The germline V and J ends were trimmed by 0 bases and 9 bases, with 15 bases remaining between them. Germline V gene data show CDR1 as SGHTA and CDR2 as FQGTGA. The CDR3 has 15 amino acids.

This clonotype was detected many times. This sequence joins TRBV29-1 and TRBJ2-1, with TRBD2 matching 11 bases. Germline values: CDR1 SQVTM, CDR2 ANQGSEA. The trim removed 6 bases at V and 0 bases at J, leaving 10 bases unmatched. The CDR3 loop spans 17 amino acids. CDR3 sequence: CSVAGLADKSSYNEQFF. The CDR3 DNA reads as TGCAGCGTAGCGGGACTAGCGGACAAGAGCTCCTACAATGAGCAGTTCTTC.

This clonotype appeared a few times. The chain recombines TRBV19 with TRBJ1-5, with 7 nucleotides matching TRBD1. This CDR3 is built from 13 residues. Germline loops: CDR1 LNHDA, CDR2 SQIVND (reference sequence). Trimming took 8 bases from V and 6 from J; bases not matched to a gene: 7. The CDR3 is CASRQGGRQPQHF. CDR3 bases: TGTGCCAGTCGACAGGGAGGACGTCAGCCCCAGCATTTT.

This clonotype was recorded many times. V usage is TRBV20-1 and J usage is TRBJ2-7, with D possibly matching TRBD2 (6 bases). The germline V gene encodes CDR1 DFQATT and CDR2 SNEGSKA (reference sequence). The V end lost 3 bases, the J end lost 2 bases, and 14 bases lay between the germline ends. The CDR3 is 14 residues long. CDR3 nucleotides: TGCAGTGCTAGGGGGGGTGGGTCAGCCTACGAGCAGTACTTC. Amino acids: CSARGGGSAYEQYF.